Reported below is one TCR beta chain. In this sample, this clone turned up a few times. Which antigen it targets is not known. Base qualities were left out, and no much larger clone turns up one base away. Using the deep immunoSEQ assay, multiplex PCR amplified TCR CDR3 regions from genomic DNA. For each cell subset, the extracted genomic DNA was distributed evenly across all wells of several immunoSEQ 96-well plates, and each plate served as one replicate. For sorted subsets, each replicate PCR was loaded with 200 ng genomic DNA, equivalent to 25,000 to 35,000 T cell genomes. Purified libraries were measured with a Qubit 3.0 fluorometer, size-checked on a Bioanalyzer 2100, and measured again with the KAPA Library Quantification kit. A separate single-read 150-cycle Illumina NextSeq 550 flow cell was used to sequence each immunoSEQ 96-well plate. The study's processing was this. The immunoSEQ output contained only junctional sequences without quality scores, so filtering could not match that applied to full-length reads. Sequences were annotated with PyIR, a Python wrapper for IgBLAST v1.9, and V/J genes and CDR3 were assigned using IMGT germline references. Reads were filtered out if the reads had weak V/J assignments (E-value above 1e-6), no CDR3, stop codons, out-of-frame junctions, or ambiguous translated residues. V3J clonotypes were defined as sequences sharing an identical inferred V gene, J gene, and CDR3 amino acid sequence. The percentage overlap between two repertoires was calculated by dividing the number of shared unique clonotypes by the size of the smaller repertoire. Repertoire richness was assessed with RTK rarefaction, the Chao1 estimator, and Recon v2.1 estimates of unobserved clonotypes. Generation probabilities for all TCRbeta clonotypes obtained by the gDNA method from several donors were computed using OLGA. Not all clones reach the TCRdb copy of this immuneACCESS table, which keeps in-frame sequences only. Checked studies attribute under half of the gap to unresolved V genes and leave the rest unexplained. That table is the source of V, J and clone size, and D and trimming were worked out from the DNA. A total of hundreds of thousands of clones appear in this sample, less than 96% of them only once. In total, the top ten clones hold 0.06% of the sample.

Donors were healthy HIV-negative adults with no recently reported acute infections or vaccinations. Every donor was a Caucasian adult residing in Nashville, Tennessee, USA. CD4+ T cells were enriched by magnetic negative selection; naive cells were then positively selected on CD45RA, and the negative fraction formed the memory subset. Blood was obtained by leukapheresis, after which PBMCs were separated by Ficoll-Histopaque density gradient centrifugation and cryopreserved in liquid nitrogen vapor phase. Analytical flow cytometry was used to check the purity and quantity of every magnetically sorted T cell population. Genomic DNA was isolated from each sorted fraction and quantified by UV absorbance on a Nanodrop 2000c. Cut back by 7 bases and 8 bases, the V and J ends lie 14 bases apart. Including cysteine and phenylalanine, the CDR3 has 12 amino acids. Just the 36-base CDR3 DNA is kept, in frame starting at base 1. The germline V gene encodes CDR1 MDHEN and CDR2 SYDVKM.

This sample is drawn from a study of shared clonotypes between healthy human individuals (dated by TCRdb to between 2020 and 2021). Study-wide context: The cohort included three men and a couple of women between 18 and 49 years of age. Per donor, three plates each were used for CD4 naive and CD4 memory, two for CD8 naive, and one for CD8 memory. Blood TCR repertoires of four to six healthy adults were deeply sequenced to estimate repertoire size and the extent of clonotype sharing between individuals. Libraries were prepared and TCR repertoires were sequenced by different laboratories using diverse techniques, in order to increase sequencing depth and limit assay-specific biases. Each donor's leukapheresis produced roughly between about 0.8 and 8.9 billion PBMCs.

Study-wide conclusions, independent of this receptor: Naive subsets generally had larger estimated clonotype richness than memory subsets. Sampling was limited to blood, and TCR repertoires in tissue likely differ from TCR repertoires in blood. Higher generation probabilities were observed for clonotypes shared by all four sorted-subset donors than for non-shared clonotypes. Incomplete sequencing was indicated by rarefaction of sorted-subset datasets, despite the large sequencing depth. Pairwise subsampling led to the expectation that sequencing depth would affect the degree of clonotype sharing among donors. When a few donors were compared, the shared fraction of clonotypes was around 5.1% for naive CD4, 3.5% for naive CD8, roughly 2.3% for memory CD4, and roughly 0.4% for memory CD8. Because the study included only a small number of donors, the genetic and exposure-history diversity represented was limited.

The sequence was collected from a woman in her thirties in good health. The chain is assembled from TRBV28 and TRBJ1-2, and TRBD1 may be the D gene, going by 5 matching bases. Source material: naive CD4+ T cells sorted from blood. The cell subset or site label here, explained by the study, means: CD45RA+ positively selected. The nucleotide sequence reads as follows: TGTGCCAGCACGGGCAGGGCGGGCGGCTACACCTTC. Its translation reads: CASTGRAGGYTF.